These T cell receptor beta chains were read from a single sample in a study of T-cell memory formation after mild COVID-19. Each CDR3 protein gets one entry after TCRdb re-called the 5' RACE reads with MiXCR. The sample lists approximately 300,000 distinct CDR3 sequences; roughly 19% were seen once. The sequencing input was PBMCs or a T cell subset sorted from them (not recorded which). The receptor source for this set is a man aged 18 to 30 who had mild COVID-19 (a few samples of this study predate the infection). Cell type and time point are not known. CDR3s include the opening cysteine and the closing phenylalanine or tryptophan. The order of the fields is clone size, D gene, J gene, V gene, CDR3 protein, CDR3 DNA. The D gene is left open where the match is weak. Some rows have no size entry. The others give once, few or many, or a class for an expanded clone.

clone size: .; D gene: .; J gene: TRBJ1-2; V gene: TRBV2; CDR3 protein: CASSDEYYGYTF; CDR3 DNA: TGTGCCAGCAGCGACGAATACTATGGCTACACCTTC
clone size: .; D gene: TRBD2; J gene: TRBJ2-3; V gene: TRBV5-1; CDR3 protein: CASNRDSGGMTDTQYF; CDR3 DNA: TGCGCCAGCAATCGAGATAGCGGGGGGATGACGGATACGCAGTATTTT
clone size: .; D gene: TRBD2; J gene: TRBJ2-1; V gene: TRBV20-1; CDR3 protein: CSARTSGGSSYNEQFF; CDR3 DNA: TGCAGTGCTAGAACTAGCGGGGGGAGCTCCTACAATGAGCAGTTCTTC
clone size: .; D gene: .; J gene: TRBJ1-1; V gene: TRBV6-5; CDR3 protein: CASSYGAAMNTEAFF; CDR3 DNA: TGTGCCAGCAGTTACGGGGCGGCGATGAACACTGAAGCTTTCTTT
clone size: few; D gene: TRBD1; J gene: TRBJ1-1; V gene: TRBV5-4; CDR3 protein: CASSFWDRGITEAFF; CDR3 DNA: TGTGCCAGCAGCTTCTGGGACAGGGGAATCACTGAAGCTTTCTTT
clone size: few; D gene: TRBD1; J gene: TRBJ1-4; V gene: TRBV5-5; CDR3 protein: CASSERTGGFGEKLFF; CDR3 DNA: TGTGCCAGCAGCGAACGGACAGGGGGTTTCGGTGAAAAACTGTTTTTT
clone size: few; D gene: .; J gene: TRBJ2-3; V gene: TRBV7-8; CDR3 protein: CASSSPLGASTDTQYF; CDR3 DNA: TGTGCCAGCAGCTCACCCCTCGGTGCTAGCACAGATACGCAGTATTTT
clone size: .; D gene: TRBD2; J gene: TRBJ2-5; V gene: TRBV5-1; CDR3 protein: CASTRREGGETQYF; CDR3 DNA: TGCGCCAGCACCCGCCGGGAGGGAGGAGAGACCCAGTACTTC
clone size: many; D gene: .; J gene: TRBJ2-3; V gene: TRBV3-1; CDR3 protein: CASSQASADTQYF; CDR3 DNA: TGTGCCAGCAGCCAAGCCAGCGCAGATACGCAGTATTTT
clone size: few; D gene: TRBD1; J gene: TRBJ2-1; V gene: TRBV24-1; CDR3 protein: CATSRSGTDTYNEQFF; CDR3 DNA: TGTGCCACCAGTCGCTCCGGGACAGACACCTACAATGAGCAGTTCTTC
clone size: few; D gene: .; J gene: TRBJ1-1; V gene: TRBV20-1; CDR3 protein: CSARRGAFTEAFF; CDR3 DNA: TGCAGTGCTAGACGGGGGGCCTTCACTGAAGCTTTCTTT
clone size: .; D gene: TRBD2; J gene: TRBJ2-1; V gene: TRBV20-1; CDR3 protein: CSARDGPSGGGYNEQFF; CDR3 DNA: TGCAGTGCTAGAGATGGGCCTAGCGGGGGAGGTTACAATGAGCAGTTCTTC
clone size: many; D gene: .; J gene: TRBJ2-6; V gene: TRBV7-2; CDR3 protein: CASSLVYGASGANVLTF; CDR3 DNA: TGTGCCAGCAGCTTAGTTTACGGGGCTTCTGGGGCCAACGTCCTGACTTTC
clone size: few; D gene: TRBD2; J gene: TRBJ2-5; V gene: TRBV24-1; CDR3 protein: CATSSGGQETQYF; CDR3 DNA: TGTGCCACATCTAGCGGGGGACAAGAGACCCAGTACTTC
clone size: few; D gene: .; J gene: TRBJ2-2; V gene: TRBV3-1; CDR3 protein: CASSQDRIASTGELFF; CDR3 DNA: TGTGCCAGCAGCCAAGATAGAATAGCGAGCACCGGGGAGCTGTTTTTT
clone size: many; D gene: .; J gene: TRBJ2-7; V gene: TRBV7-2; CDR3 protein: CASSPGHEQYF; CDR3 DNA: TGTGCCAGCAGCCCAGGACACGAGCAGTACTTC
clone size: few; D gene: .; J gene: TRBJ2-1; V gene: TRBV20-1; CDR3 protein: CSARGHDEQFF; CDR3 DNA: TGCAGTGCTAGAGGGCACGATGAGCAGTTCTTC